This TCR beta chain was profiled in a study of T cells in Graves' hyperthyroidism and ophthalmopathy. Study findings and constraints: The model made its ophthalmopathy prediction, and onset followed a median about 6 months later. A 13 V-J signature model discriminated ophthalmopathy versus stable hyperthyroidism. Most thyroid clonotypes that were expanded above 0.001 also turned up in blood.

TCR beta CDR3 regions were amplified from RNA. A set of HTBI primers served as the primers for a first-round RT-PCR of the TCR CDR3. TCRdb fed the multiplex PCR reads into MiXCR, producing one record per CDR3 protein. This sample yields roughly 500,000 distinct CDR3 sequences, of which roughly 46% are seen a single time; around 20% belongs to the top ten. Clinical symptoms, serum thyroxine, TRAb, thyroid ultrasound and orbital computed tomography informed diagnoses. Trimming removed 11 bases from V and 2 bases from J, with 9 bases in between. Germline CDR1 is SEHNR and CDR2 is FQNEAQ (reference sequence). The CDR3 has 11 amino acids. This clonotype was recorded many times. The antigen remains undetermined.

This rearrangement joins TRBV7-9 to TRBJ2-5; possibly TRBD2 for D (6 bases). Material for sequencing was peripheral blood or thyroid tissue (not recorded which). The TCR was taken from an adult woman with Graves' disease, either hyperthyroidism or ophthalmopathy (not recorded which). DNA for the CDR3: TGTGCCCTGGGGGGTCAAGAGACCCAGTACTTC. Amino acid sequence: CALGGQETQYF.